The present TCR beta chain was sequenced within a study of blood T cell repertoires in COVID-19. About the research overall: COVID-19 samples collected from the United States, Italy and Spain covered acute and convalescent phases. T cells, B-cell-depleted T cells, or PBMCs supplied cDNA or gDNA.

Per the original methods: Reference gene primers were amplified, and this amplification served to estimate nucleated cell counts. The protocol was immunoSEQ multiplex PCR, while the TCRdb copy is restricted to in-frame clones and leaves out a portion. The DNA gave D and trimming, while V, J and clone size come from that table. The repertoire holds under 200,000 clones, with about four fifths as singletons. CDR1 is LGHNA and CDR2 is YNFKEQ in the germline V gene. This CDR3 contains 15 residues. The germline V and J ends were trimmed by 2 bases and 5 bases, with 15 bases remaining between them. The sequencing input was peripheral blood. This TCR was recovered from a man between 70 and 80 years old with active or convalescent COVID-19. J is TRBJ1-2 and V is TRBV4-2, with D unresolved. Here the CDR3 reads CASSQNSRGHYGYTF. The CDR3 nucleotides read TGTGCCAGCAGCCAAAACAGTCGAGGGCATTATGGCTACACCTTC.